These T cell receptor beta chains were read from a single sample in a study of technical replicates of blood from a handful of donors. Only in-frame clones appear in the TCRdb table, and some are missing; sequencing was by immunoSEQ multiplex PCR. The sample lists some 76,000 clones; 85% to 95% were seen once. The sequencing sample was made of T cells isolated from PBMCs. The receptors stem from a human donor in good health. Both conserved end residues are part of each CDR3.

>TRBJ1-5|TRBV5-4
CASSLDSQPQHF
>TRBJ2-7|TRBV9
CASSPSGTGSYEQYF
>TRBJ1-2|TRBV19
CASSLRWGQTYGYTF
>TRBJ2-7|TRBV6-1
CASSGLESYEQYF
>TRBJ1-2|TRBV27
CASSFRDRLTYTF
>TRBJ1-1|TRBV5-4
CASSLQGIDEAFF
>TRBJ2-1|TRBV9
CASSPHGTTNNEQFF
>TRBJ2-3|TRBV7-6
CASSIRQGTPDTQYF
>TRBJ2-1|TRBV6-5
CASSYTHQPTNEQFF
>TRBJ2-1|TRBV9
CASSVASGNPYNEQFF
>TRBJ2-7|TRBV6-5
CASSPGTRGTYEQYF
>TRBJ2-1|TRBV2
CASSDSYNEQFF
>TRBJ2-7|TRBV7-2
CASSFGTSPEQYF
>TRBJ2-1|TRBV18
CASSPPAGGDNEQFF
>TRBJ2-3|TRBV27
CASNSDRELDTQYF